The 10 T cell receptor beta chains reported below all come from one sample, sequenced in a study of Graves' ophthalmopathy and Graves' hyperthyroidism. RNA transcripts served as template for amplifying TCR beta CDR3 sequences. The first-round RT-PCR employed HTBI primers together with the Qiagen OneStep RT-PCR kit. A multiplex PCR was then performed as the second round. TCRdb re-derived calls from the multiplex PCR reads in MiXCR, one entry per CDR3 protein. The sample lists around 1.1 million distinct CDR3 sequences, about two fifths occurring once. The sequenced sample was peripheral blood or thyroid tissue (not recorded which). Receptor source: an adult man with Graves' hyperthyroidism.

Turning to this clonotype: This may arise from a read error, as a much more abundant clone is one base away. The chain employs TRBV9 and TRBJ2-7, with a tentative D call TRBD2 (6 bases). Per germline, CDR1 SGDLS and CDR2 YYNGEE. Trimming took 7 bases from V and 0 from J, leaving 17 bases between them. The CDR3 totals 15 residues. The CDR3 loop is CASGMGGTYSYEQYF. The CDR3 DNA follows: TGTGCCAGCGGTATGGGTGGGACTTACTCCTACGAGCAGTACTTC.

The rearrangement uses TRBV19 and TRBJ2-2; D might be TRBD2 (5 bases). Trimming pared 1 base from V and 5 bases from J, leaving 11 bases between. This CDR3 has 15 amino acids. Germline V gene data show CDR1 as LNHDA and CDR2 as SQIVND (reference sequence). The CDR3 sequence: CASSIGHRGTGELFF. The CDR3 nucleotides are TGTGCCAGTAGTATAGGACACCGAGGGACCGGGGAGCTGTTTTTT.

The rearrangement links TRBV2 to TRBJ2-7; 10 nucleotides line up with TRBD1. Germline V gene data show CDR1 as SNHLY and CDR2 as FYNNEI. CDR3 length: 15 amino acids. With 6 bases clipped from V and 3 bases from J, the junction kept 8 bases outside the gene matches. In DNA form, the CDR3 reads TGTGCCAGCAGCTTGCCGGGACAGGGGATCTACGAGCAGTACTTC. Amino acid sequence: CASSLPGQGIYEQYF. The full variable domain, completed using reference TRBV2 and TRBJ2-7, is EPEVTQTPSHQVTQMGQEVILRCVPISNHLYFYWYRQILGQKVEFLVSFYNNEISEKSEIFDDQFSVERPDGSNFTLKIRSTKLEDSAMYFCASSLPGQGIYEQYFGPGTRLTVT.

This clonotype was seen only a few times. The V call is TRBV19, the J call TRBJ1-5, with no clear D. CDR1 is LNHDA, CDR2 SQIVND, per germline (reference sequence). CDR3 length: 14 residues. V was shortened by 9 bases and J by 1 base, with 13 bases between the two germline ends. The CDR3 DNA is TGTGCCAGCGACCGGAGAGCAAGCAATCAGCCCCAGCATTTT. It codes for CASDRRASNQPQHF.

The table lists this clonotype with a count of one. This chain uses TRBV7-6 with TRBJ2-3; possible D gene TRBD2, 6 bases. In germline, CDR1 is SGHVS, CDR2 FNYEAQ. V lost 5 bases and J lost 3, with 12 bases in between. The CDR3 extends over 14 amino acids. CDR3 sequence reads: CASSPIAGTDTQYF. For the CDR3, the DNA is TGTGCCAGCAGCCCCATCGCGGGGACAGATACGCAGTATTTT.

This chain joins TRBV29-1 and TRBJ1-2; 9 positions match TRBD1. The J segment lost 1 base and the V segment lost 8 bases, leaving 8 bases of the junction unmatched. Germline V gene lookup returns CDR1 SQVTM and CDR2 ANQGSEA. This CDR3 is 14 amino acids long. CDR3 protein: CSLAGTGNNYGYTF. CDR3 DNA: TGCAGCTTGGCCGGGACAGGGAATAACTATGGCTACACCTTC.

With regard to this clonotype: Likely a read error: the CDR3 ends without its conserved phenylalanine or tryptophan. The CDR3 DNA sequence: TGTGCCACCAGCAGAGACCTAGCCGGGGAGCTGTTTCTT. Protein sequence: CATSRDLAGELFL. J is TRBJ2-2 and V is TRBV15; no clear D. The CDR3 spans 13 residues. Germline CDR1 reads LNHNV; CDR2 reads YYDKDF (reference sequence). V was shortened by 0 bases and J by 6 bases, with 5 bases between the two germline ends.

The chain uses TRBV25-1 and TRBJ2-5, with 12 bases identical to TRBD2. Per the germline V gene, CDR1 is MGHDK and CDR2 is SYGVNS. The CDR3 spans 16 residues. Germline trimming cut 3 bases from V and 5 bases from J; bases unmatched to any gene: 7. CDR3 sequence: CASSESSGREGETQYF. CDR3 in DNA: TGTGCCAGCAGTGAGTCTAGCGGGAGGGAAGGGGAGACCCAGTACTTC.

This clonotype was recorded at least ten times. The V gene is TRBV7-2, the J gene TRBJ1-5; TRBD1 matches 11 bases. The CDR3 extends over 13 amino acids. CDR1 is SGHTA and CDR2 is FQGNSA in the germline V gene. Trimming cost V 4 bases and J 7 bases; bases outside gene matches: 0. This CDR3 is CASSWDRGQPQHF. CDR3 coding DNA: TGTGCCAGCAGCTGGGACAGGGGGCAGCCCCAGCATTTT.

This chain uses TRBV5-1 with TRBJ2-7; weak D call: TRBD2 (6 bases). V dropped 4 bases and J dropped 2 bases, with 19 bases sitting between them. This CDR3 comprises 16 residues. Per the germline V gene, CDR1 is SGHRS and CDR2 is YFSETQ. DNA for the CDR3: TGCGCCAGCAGCCTCCAAAACCCTGGAGGGCCCTACGAGCAGTACTTC. Translation: CASSLQNPGGPYEQYF.